This T cell receptor (beta chain) was observed in a study of T cells in Graves' hyperthyroidism and ophthalmopathy. Regarding the study as a whole: Most clonotypes that expanded in the thyroid above 0.001 also showed up in blood. The model foresaw ophthalmopathy a median 6.5 months prior to onset.

The CDR3 length is 13 residues. Germline CDR1 reads LGHDT; CDR2 reads YNNKEL (reference sequence). Trimming took off 1 base at V and 12 bases at J, with 10 bases between the two ends. TCR beta CDR3 sequences were amplified from RNA transcripts. The primer set for the first-round RT-PCR of the TCR CDR3 was HTBI. Each CDR3 protein gets one entry after TCRdb re-called the multiplex PCR reads with MiXCR. The data contain about 600,000 distinct CDR3 sequences, about a sixth of them singletons. For ophthalmopathy patients, the Clinical Activity Score was at least 3 and the NOSPECS grade at least 4; duration was under 3 months. This clonotype was detected many times. The target antigen is unknown.

Sequencing was carried out using blood. The receptor's source is a woman aged 40-49 years with Graves' ophthalmopathy. The chain has TRBV3-1 and TRBJ1-6; no firm D call. The CDR3 here is CASSQGRNQPLHF. The DNA of the CDR3 is TGTGCCAGCAGCCAAGGACGCAATCAACCCCTCCACTTT. The variable domain in full, with the rest retrieved from reference TRBV3-1 and TRBJ1-6, is DTAVSQTPKYLVTQMGNDKSIKCEQNLGHDTMYWYKQDSKKFLKIMFSYNNKELIINETVPNRFSPKSPDKAHLNLHINSLELGDSAVYFCASSQGRNQPLHFGNGTRLTVT.